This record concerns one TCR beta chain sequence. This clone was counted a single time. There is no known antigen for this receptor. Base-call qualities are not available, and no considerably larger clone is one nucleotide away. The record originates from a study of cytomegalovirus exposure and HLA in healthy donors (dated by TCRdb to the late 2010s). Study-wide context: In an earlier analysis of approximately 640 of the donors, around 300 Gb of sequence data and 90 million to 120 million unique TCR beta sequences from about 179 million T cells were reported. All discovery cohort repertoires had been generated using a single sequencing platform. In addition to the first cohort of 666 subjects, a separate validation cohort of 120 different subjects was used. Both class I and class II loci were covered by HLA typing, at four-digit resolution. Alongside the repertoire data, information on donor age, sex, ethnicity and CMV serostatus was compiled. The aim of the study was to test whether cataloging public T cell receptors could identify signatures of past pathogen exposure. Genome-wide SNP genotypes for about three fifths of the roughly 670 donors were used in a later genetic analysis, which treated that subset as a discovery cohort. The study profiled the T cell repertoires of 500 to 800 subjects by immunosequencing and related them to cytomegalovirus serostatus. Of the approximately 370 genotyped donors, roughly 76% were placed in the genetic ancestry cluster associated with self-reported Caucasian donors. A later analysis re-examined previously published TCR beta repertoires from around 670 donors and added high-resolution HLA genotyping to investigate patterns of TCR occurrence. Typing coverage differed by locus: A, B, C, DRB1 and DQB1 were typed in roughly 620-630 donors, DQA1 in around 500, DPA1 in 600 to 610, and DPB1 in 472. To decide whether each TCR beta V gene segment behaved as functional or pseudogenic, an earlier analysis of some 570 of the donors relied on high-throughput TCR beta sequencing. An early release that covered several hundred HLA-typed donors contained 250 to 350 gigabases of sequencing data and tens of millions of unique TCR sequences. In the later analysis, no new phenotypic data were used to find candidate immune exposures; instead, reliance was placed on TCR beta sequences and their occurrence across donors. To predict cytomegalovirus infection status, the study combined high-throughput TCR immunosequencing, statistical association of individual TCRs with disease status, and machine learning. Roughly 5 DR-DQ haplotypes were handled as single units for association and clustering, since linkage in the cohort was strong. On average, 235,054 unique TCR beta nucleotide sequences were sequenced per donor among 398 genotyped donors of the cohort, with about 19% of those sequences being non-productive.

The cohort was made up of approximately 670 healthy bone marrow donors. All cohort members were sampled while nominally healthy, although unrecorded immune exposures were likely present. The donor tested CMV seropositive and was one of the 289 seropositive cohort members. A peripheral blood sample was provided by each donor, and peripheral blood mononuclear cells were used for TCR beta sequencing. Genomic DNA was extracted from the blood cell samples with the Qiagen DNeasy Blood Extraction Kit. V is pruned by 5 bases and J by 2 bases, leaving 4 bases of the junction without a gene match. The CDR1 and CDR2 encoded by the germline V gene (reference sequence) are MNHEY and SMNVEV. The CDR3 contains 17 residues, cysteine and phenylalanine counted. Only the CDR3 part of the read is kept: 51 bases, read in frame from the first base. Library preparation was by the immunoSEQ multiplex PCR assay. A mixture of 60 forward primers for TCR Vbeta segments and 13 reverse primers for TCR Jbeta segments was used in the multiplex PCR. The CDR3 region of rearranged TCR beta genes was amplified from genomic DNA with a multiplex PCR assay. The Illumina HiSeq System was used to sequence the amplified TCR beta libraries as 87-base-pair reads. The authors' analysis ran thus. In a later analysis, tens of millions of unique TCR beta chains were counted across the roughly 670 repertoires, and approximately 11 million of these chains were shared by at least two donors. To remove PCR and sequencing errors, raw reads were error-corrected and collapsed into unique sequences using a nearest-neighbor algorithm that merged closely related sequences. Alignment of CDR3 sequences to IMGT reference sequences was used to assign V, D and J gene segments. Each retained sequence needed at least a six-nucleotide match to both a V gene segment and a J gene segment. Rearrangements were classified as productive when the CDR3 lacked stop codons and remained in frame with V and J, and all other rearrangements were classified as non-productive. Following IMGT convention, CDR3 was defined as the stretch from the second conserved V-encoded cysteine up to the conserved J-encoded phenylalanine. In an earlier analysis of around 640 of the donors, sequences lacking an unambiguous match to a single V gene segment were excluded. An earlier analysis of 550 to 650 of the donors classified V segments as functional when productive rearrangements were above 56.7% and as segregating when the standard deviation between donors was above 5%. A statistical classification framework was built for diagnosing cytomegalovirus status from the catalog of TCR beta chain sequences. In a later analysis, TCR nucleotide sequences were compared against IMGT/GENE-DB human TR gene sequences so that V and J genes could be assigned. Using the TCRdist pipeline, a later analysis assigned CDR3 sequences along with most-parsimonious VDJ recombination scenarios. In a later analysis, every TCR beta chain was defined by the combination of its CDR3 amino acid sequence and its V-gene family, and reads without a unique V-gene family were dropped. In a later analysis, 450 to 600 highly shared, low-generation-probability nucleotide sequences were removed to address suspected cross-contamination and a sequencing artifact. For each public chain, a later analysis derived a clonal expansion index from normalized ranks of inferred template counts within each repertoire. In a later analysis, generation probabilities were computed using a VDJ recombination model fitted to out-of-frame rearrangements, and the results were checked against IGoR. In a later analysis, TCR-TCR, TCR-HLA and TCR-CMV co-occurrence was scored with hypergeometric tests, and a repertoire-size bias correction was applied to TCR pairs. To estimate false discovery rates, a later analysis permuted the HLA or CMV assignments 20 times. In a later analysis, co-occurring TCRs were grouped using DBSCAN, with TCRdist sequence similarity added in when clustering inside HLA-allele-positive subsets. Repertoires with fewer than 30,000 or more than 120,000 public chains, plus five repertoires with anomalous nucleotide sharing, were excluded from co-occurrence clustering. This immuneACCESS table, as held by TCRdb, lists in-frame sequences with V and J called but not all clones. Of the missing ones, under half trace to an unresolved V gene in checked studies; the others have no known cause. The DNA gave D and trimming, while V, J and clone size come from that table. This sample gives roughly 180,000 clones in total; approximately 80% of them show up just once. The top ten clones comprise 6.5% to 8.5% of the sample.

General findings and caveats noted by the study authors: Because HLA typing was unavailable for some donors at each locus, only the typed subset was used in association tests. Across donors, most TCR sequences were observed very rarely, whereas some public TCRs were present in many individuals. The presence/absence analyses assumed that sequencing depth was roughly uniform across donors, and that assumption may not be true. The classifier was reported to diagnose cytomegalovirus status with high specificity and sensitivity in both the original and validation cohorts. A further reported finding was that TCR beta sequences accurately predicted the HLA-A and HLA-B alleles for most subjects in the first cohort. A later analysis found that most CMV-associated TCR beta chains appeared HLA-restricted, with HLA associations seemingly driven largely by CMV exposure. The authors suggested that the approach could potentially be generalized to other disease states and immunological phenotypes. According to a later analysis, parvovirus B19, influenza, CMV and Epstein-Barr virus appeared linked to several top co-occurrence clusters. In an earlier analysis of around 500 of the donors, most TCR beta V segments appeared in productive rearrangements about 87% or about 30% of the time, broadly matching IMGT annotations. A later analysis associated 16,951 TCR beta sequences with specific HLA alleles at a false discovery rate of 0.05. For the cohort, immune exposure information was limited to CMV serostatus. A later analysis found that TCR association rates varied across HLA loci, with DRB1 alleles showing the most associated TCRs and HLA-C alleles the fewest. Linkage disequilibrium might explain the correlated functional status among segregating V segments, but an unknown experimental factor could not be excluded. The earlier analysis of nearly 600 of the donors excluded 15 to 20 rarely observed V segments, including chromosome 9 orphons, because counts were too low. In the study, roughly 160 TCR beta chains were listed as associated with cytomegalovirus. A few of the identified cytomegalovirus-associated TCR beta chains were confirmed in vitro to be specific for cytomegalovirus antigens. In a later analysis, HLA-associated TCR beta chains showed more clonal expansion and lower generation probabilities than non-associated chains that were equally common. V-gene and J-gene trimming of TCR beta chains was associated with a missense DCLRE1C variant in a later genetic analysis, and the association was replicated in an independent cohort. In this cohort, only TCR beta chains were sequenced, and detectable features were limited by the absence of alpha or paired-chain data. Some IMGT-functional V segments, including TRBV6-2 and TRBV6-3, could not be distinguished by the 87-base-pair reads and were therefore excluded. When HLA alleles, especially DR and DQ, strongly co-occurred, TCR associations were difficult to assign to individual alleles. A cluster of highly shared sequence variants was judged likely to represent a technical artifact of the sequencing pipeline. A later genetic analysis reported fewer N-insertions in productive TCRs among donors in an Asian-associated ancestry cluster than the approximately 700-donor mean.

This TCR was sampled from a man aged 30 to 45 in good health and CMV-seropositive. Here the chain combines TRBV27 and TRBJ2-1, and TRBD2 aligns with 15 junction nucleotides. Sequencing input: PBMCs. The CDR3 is CASSGLAGGGAYNEQFF. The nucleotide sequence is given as TGTGCCAGCAGTGGACTAGCGGGAGGGGGGGCCTACAATGAGCAGTTCTTC.